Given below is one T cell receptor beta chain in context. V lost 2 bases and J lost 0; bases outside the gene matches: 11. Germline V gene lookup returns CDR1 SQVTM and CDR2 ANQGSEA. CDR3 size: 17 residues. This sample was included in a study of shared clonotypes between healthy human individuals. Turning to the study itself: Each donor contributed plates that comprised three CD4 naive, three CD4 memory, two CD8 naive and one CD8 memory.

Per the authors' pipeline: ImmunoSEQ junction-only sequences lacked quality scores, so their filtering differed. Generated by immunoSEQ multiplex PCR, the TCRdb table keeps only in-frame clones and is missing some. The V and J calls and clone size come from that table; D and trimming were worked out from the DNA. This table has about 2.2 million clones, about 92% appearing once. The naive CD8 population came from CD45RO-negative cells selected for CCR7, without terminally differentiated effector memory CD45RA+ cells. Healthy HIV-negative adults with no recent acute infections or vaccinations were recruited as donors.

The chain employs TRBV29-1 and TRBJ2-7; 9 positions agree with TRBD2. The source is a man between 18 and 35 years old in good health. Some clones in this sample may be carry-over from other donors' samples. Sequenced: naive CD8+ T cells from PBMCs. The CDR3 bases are TGCAGCGTTGAAATCGAAAGGGGACTAGCCGGCTCCTACGAGCAGTACTTC. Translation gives CSVEIERGLAGSYEQYF.